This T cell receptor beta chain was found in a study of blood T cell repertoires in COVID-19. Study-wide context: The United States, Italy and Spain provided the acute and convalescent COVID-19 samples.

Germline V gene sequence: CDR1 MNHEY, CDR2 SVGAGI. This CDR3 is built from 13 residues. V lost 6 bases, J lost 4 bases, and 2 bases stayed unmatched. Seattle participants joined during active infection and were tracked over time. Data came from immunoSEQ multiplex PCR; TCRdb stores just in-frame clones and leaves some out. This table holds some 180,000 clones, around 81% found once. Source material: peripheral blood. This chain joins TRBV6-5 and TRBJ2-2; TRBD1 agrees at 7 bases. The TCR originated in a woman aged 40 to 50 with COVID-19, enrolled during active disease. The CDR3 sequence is CASRTGFTGELFF. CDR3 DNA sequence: TGTGCCAGCAGGACAGGGTTCACCGGGGAGCTGTTTTTT.